These T cell receptor beta chains were read from a single sample in a study of graft-versus-host responses after intestinal transplantation. Libraries were prepared by immunoSEQ multiplex PCR; TCRdb keeps only in-frame clonotypes and omits some of them. The sample carries approximately 89,000 clones, around nine tenths recorded once. The specimen was PBMCs, collected approximately 470 days after intestinal transplant. Receptor source: a human patient who received an intestinal transplant, so some T cells may come from the graft donor. Both conserved end residues are part of each CDR3. D genes are given only for firm matches. Size values are once, few and many counts, or a class for expanded clones, and some rows have none.

J gene,clone size,D gene,V gene,CDR3 protein,CDR3 DNA
TRBJ2-7,.,.,TRBV7-2,CASSLAGGGRVEQYF,TGTGCCAGCAGCTTAGCCGGTGGAGGGCGGGTCGAGCAGTACTTC
TRBJ1-1,.,.,TRBV5-4,CASSLRQAEAFF,TGTGCCAGCAGCTTGAGACAGGCCGAAGCTTTCTTT
TRBJ2-5,.,TRBD2,TRBV6-6,CASSYGLAGGHETQYF,TGTGCCAGCAGTTACGGACTAGCGGGGGGGCATGAGACCCAGTACTTC
TRBJ1-2,.,.,TRBV6-4,CASSSYGIPPLDFYGYTF,TGTGCCAGCAGCTCTTACGGTATCCCACCCTTGGACTTCTATGGCTACACCTTC
TRBJ2-3,.,.,TRBV25-1,CASRGGRVADTQYF,TGTGCCAGCAGGGGAGGCAGGGTGGCAGATACGCAGTATTTT
TRBJ2-7,.,.,TRBV6-5,CASSSPGSYEQYF,TGTGCCAGCAGTTCCCCCGGCTCCTACGAGCAGTACTTC
TRBJ1-2,few,.,TRBV19,CASTPPWQGGGYTF,TGTGCCAGTACCCCTCCGTGGCAGGGTGGCGGCTACACCTTC
TRBJ2-7,.,.,TRBV6-1,CASSEVYTGEPPHYEQYF,TGTGCCAGCAGTGAAGTATATACTGGCGAACCACCCCACTACGAGCAGTACTTC
TRBJ2-7,.,.,TRBV20-1,CSANAGYEQYF,TGCAGTGCCAACGCGGGCTACGAGCAGTACTTC
TRBJ1-5,.,TRBD1,TRBV7-9,CASSSTGDDQPQHF,TGTGCCAGCAGCTCTACAGGGGACGATCAGCCCCAGCATTTT
TRBJ2-4,.,TRBD2,TRBV6-6,CASSYLAGENIQYF,TGTGCCAGCAGTTATCTAGCGGGGGAAAACATTCAGTACTTC
TRBJ1-2,once,.,TRBV7-2,CASSFRQASYGYTF,TGTGCCAGCAGCTTTAGACAGGCTTCCTATGGCTACACCTTC
TRBJ2-5,.,.,TRBV15,CATSRDLWGETQYF,TGTGCCACCAGCAGAGATCTGTGGGGGGAGACCCAGTACTTC
TRBJ1-6,.,TRBD1,TRBV19,CASSVPPKGTGSSPLHF,TGTGCCAGTAGTGTTCCCCCGAAGGGGACAGGGTCATCACCCCTCCACTTT
TRBJ2-2,few,.,TRBV6-4,CASSEVFTGELFF,TGTGCCAGCAGTGAAGTATTCACCGGGGAGCTGTTTTTT
TRBJ1-2,.,TRBD1,TRBV7-3,CASSPGTGRGYTF,TGTGCCAGCAGCCCGGGGACAGGGCGCGGCTACACCTTC
TRBJ2-7,.,.,TRBV20-1,CSASGAEQYF,TGCAGTGCTAGTGGAGCCGAGCAGTACTTC
TRBJ1-6,once,.,TRBV6-5,CASSHGGDSPLHF,TGTGCCAGCAGCCACGGGGGGGATTCACCCCTCCACTTT
TRBJ1-1,.,.,TRBV7-3,CASSLIPGYTEAFF,TGTGCCAGCAGCTTAATTCCGGGTTACACTGAAGCTTTCTTT
TRBJ1-5,.,.,TRBV5-6,CASSLVGQGGGPQHF,TGTGCCAGCAGCTTGGTAGGGCAGGGTGGAGGGCCCCAGCATTTT
TRBJ1-2,.,.,TRBV6-5,CASNQISGEWDGYTF,TGTGCCAGCAACCAGATCTCAGGGGAATGGGATGGCTACACCTTC
TRBJ1-1,.,TRBD1,TRBV9,CASSPQTGFGTEAFF,TGTGCCAGCAGCCCACAGACAGGGTTCGGCACTGAAGCTTTCTTT
TRBJ1-1,.,.,TRBV12-5,CASVQGDTEAFF,TGTGCTAGTGTCCAAGGGGACACTGAAGCTTTCTTT
TRBJ2-1,.,TRBD2,TRBV10-1,CASSDGAGGRSYNEQFF,TGCGCCAGCAGTGACGGTGCGGGGGGGCGGTCCTACAATGAGCAGTTCTTC
TRBJ2-1,.,TRBD2,TRBV4-1,CASSQEGGSLGRVF,TGCGCCAGCAGCCAAGAGGGAGGGTCCCTAGGGCGGGTCTTC
TRBJ2-2,.,.,TRBV2,CASSEIGDAGELFF,TGTGCCAGCAGTGAGATAGGGGACGCCGGGGAGCTGTTTTTT
TRBJ2-7,.,TRBD2,TRBV7-2,CASSPRPSGGGYEQYF,TGTGCCAGCAGCCCGAGGCCTAGCGGGGGGGGGTACGAGCAGTACTTC
TRBJ2-6,.,.,TRBV13,CASSPDLPRDSRRANVLTF,TGTGCCAGCAGCCCAGATTTACCCCGCGACAGCAGACGGGCCAACGTCCTGACTTTC
TRBJ2-7,few,TRBD1,TRBV9,CASSTKDGGQAYEQYF,TGTGCCAGCAGCACAAAGGATGGGGGACAGGCCTACGAGCAGTACTTC
TRBJ2-5,.,TRBD2,TRBV7-2,CASSLASSGGWETQYF,TGTGCCAGCAGCTTAGCGTCTAGCGGGGGGTGGGAGACCCAGTACTTC